Only a few counts were recorded for the clone carrying this T cell receptor (beta chain). With V trimmed by 7 bases and J by 4 bases, 10 bases remained unmatched. The CDR3 has 15 residues. The record originates from a study of patients and donors after allogeneic stem cell transplantation. One entry per CDR3 protein, called by TCRdb with MiXCR from the RT-PCR reads. The sample carries about 57,000 distinct CDR3 sequences, more than 10% recorded once. Sequenced sample: blood, either unsorted or a sorted T cell fraction (not recorded which). The clonotype originates from a human donor who was either an allogeneic HSCT recipient or a stem cell or donor lymphocyte infusion donor (not recorded which). It is not recorded whose cells these are; they may come from a transplant donor. The chain combines TRBV12-3 or TRBV12-4 with TRBJ1-5, with 7 bases matching TRBD1. The CDR3: CASTPKGGGNQPQHF. CDR3 nucleotides: TGTGCCAGCACCCCAAAAGGGGGCGGAAATCAGCCCCAGCATTTT.